These 32 T cell receptor beta chains share one sample of origin, sequenced in a study of blood T cells in healthy people across ages. A second PCR, run for about 6 to 12 cycles, used a sample-barcoded 5' primer plus a J-beta primer mix. From the 5' RACE reads, TCRdb called clonotypes with MiXCR, one entry per CDR3 protein. Counted here are more than 550,000 distinct CDR3 sequences, about 20% occurring once; the ten biggest clones make up roughly 22%. The specimen sequenced was blood. The receptors originated from a man between 65 and 85 years old in good health.

This sequence joins TRBV5-8 and TRBJ2-1; D may match TRBD1 or TRBD2 (6 bases each). Germline V CDR1 and CDR2: SGHTS, YDEGEE. The CDR3 runs to 18 residues. V shed 0 bases and J shed 0 bases, with 16 bases lying between them. The CDR3 nucleotides read TGTGCCAGCAGCTTGGAGTCGGTAGGGGGGTTCTCCTACAATGAGCAGTTCTTC. Its protein product is CASSLESVGGFSYNEQFF. Supplemented by reference TRBV5-8 and TRBJ2-1, the full variable domain reads EAGVTQSPTHLIKTRGQQATLRCSPISGHTSVYWYQQALGLGLQFLLWYDEGEERNRGNFPPRFSGRQFPNYSSELNVNALELEDSALYLCASSLESVGGFSYNEQFFGPGTRLTVL.

V is TRBV28 and J is TRBJ1-1; D call uncertain. Germline lookup yields CDR1 MDHEN and CDR2 SYDVKM. The V gene lost 3 bases and the J gene lost 6 bases, with 8 bases spanning the gap. CDR3 length: 12 amino acids. The CDR3 protein is CASSFVDAEAFF. The CDR3 DNA reads as TGTGCCAGCAGTTTTGTGGACGCTGAAGCTTTCTTT.

The rearrangement uses TRBV24-1 and TRBJ1-1; tentative D call: TRBD1 (6 bases). CDR1 is KGHDR, CDR2 SFDVKD, per germline. The V end lost 2 bases, the J end lost 1 base, and 10 bases lay between the germline ends. CDR3 length: 15 residues. The CDR3 is CATSDSGAGNTEAFF. DNA of the CDR3: TGTGCCACCAGTGATTCAGGGGCTGGGAACACTGAAGCTTTCTTT.

This clonotype turned up a few times. J is TRBJ1-1 and V is TRBV12-3 or TRBV12-4, with D unresolved. The CDR3 extends over 13 amino acids. V was shortened by 4 bases and J by 0 bases, with 6 bases between the two germline ends. The CDR3 spells CASSYVMNTEAFF. The CDR3 nucleotides read TGTGCCAGCAGTTATGTCATGAACACTGAAGCTTTCTTT.

The rearrangement joins TRBV11-2 to TRBJ2-7, with D maybe TRBD2 (6 bases). This CDR3 is built from 14 residues. The V gene lost 5 bases and the J gene lost 6 bases, with 17 bases spanning the gap. CDR1 and CDR2 (germline): SGHAT, FQNNGV. The CDR3 sequence is CASSPERKGGEQYV. The CDR3 nucleotides are TGTGCCAGCAGCCCGGAGCGTAAGGGAGGCGAGCAGTACGTC.

In its sample, this clonotype was seen a few times. V and J are TRBV6-4 and TRBJ2-7; TRBD2 agrees at 8 bases. Looked up from germline, CDR1 is MRHNA and CDR2 is SNTAGT. The CDR3 is made up of 16 amino acids. After removal of 4 bases from V and 0 bases from J, the junction contained 8 bases not matched to a gene. CDR3 sequence: CASSARLAKDSYEQYV. CDR3 coding DNA: TGTGCCAGCAGTGCACGACTAGCGAAGGACTCCTACGAGCAGTACGTC.

Regarding this clonotype: At one end the junction does not follow the germline gene, possibly because of a read error. The chain combines TRBV7-2 with TRBJ2-1; the match to TRBD2 covers 8 bases. The J call may be in error: the DNA end matches TRBJ2-7 better. Germline V lookup: CDR1 SGHTA, CDR2 FQGNSA. There are 17 residues in the CDR3. CDR3 DNA sequence: TGTGCCAGCAACTTATATGGGGTAGCGGGGAGCTCCTACGAGCAGTACTTC. This sequence encodes CASNLYGVAGSSYEQYF.

The sample holds many counts of this clonotype. The rearrangement links TRBV30 to TRBJ1-2; TRBD1 agrees at 7 bases. CDR1 GTSNPN and CDR2 SVGIG come from the germline V gene (reference sequence). J lost 2 bases, V lost 0 bases, and 3 bases had no gene match. The length of the CDR3 is 14 residues. CDR3 sequence reads: CAWSVQGRNYGYTF. The CDR3 DNA reads TGTGCCTGGAGTGTACAGGGGCGGAACTATGGCTACACCTTC. The full variable domain, in which reference TRBV30 and TRBJ1-2 provide the parts outside the CDR3, is SQTIHQWPATLVQPVGSPLSLECTVEGTSNPNLYWYRQAAGRGLQLLFYSVGIGQISSEVPQNLSASRPQDRQFILSSKKLLLSDSGFYLCAWSVQGRNYGYTFGSGTRLTVV.

The chain joins TRBV13 to TRBJ2-5; unclear D gene. The end of the DNA aligns better with TRBJ2-1, so the J call may be wrong. Looked up from germline, CDR1 is PRHDT and CDR2 is FYEKMQ (reference sequence). The CDR3 is 15 residues long. The CDR3 sequence is CASTKGGSQLNEQFF. As DNA, the CDR3 is TGTGCCAGCACCAAAGGTGGCTCCCAATTGAATGAGCAGTTCTTC.

V is TRBV27 and J is TRBJ1-4; 10 bases map to TRBD1. V was clipped by 5 bases and J by 7 bases; unmatched bases: 10. CDR3 length equals 16 residues. The germline V gene encodes CDR1 MNHEY and CDR2 SMNVEV (reference sequence). CDR3 loop: CASSRYSGTGVEKLFF. In nucleotides, the CDR3 is TGTGCCAGCAGTCGATATAGCGGGACAGGGGTTGAAAAACTGTTTTTT.

This clonotype was found many times. The DNA for the CDR3 is TGTGCCTGGAGTCAGGACAGATACGAGCAGTACGTC. Residues: CAWSQDRYEQYV. The genes are TRBV30 and TRBJ2-7; tentatively, D is TRBD1 (6 bases). This CDR3 spans 12 amino acids. Per the germline V gene, CDR1 is GTSNPN and CDR2 is SVGIG (reference sequence). Deletions cut 2 bases from V and 4 bases from J, with 9 bases between.

This clonotype has ten or more counts. This chain's CDR3 is CASSYGRTYGYTF. The CDR3 DNA reads TGCGCCAGCAGCTACGGACGGACCTATGGCTACACCTTC. The genes are TRBV5-1 and TRBJ1-2; D is undetermined. Trimming shortened V by 3 bases and J by 4 bases, and 10 bases separated the two germline ends. This CDR3 has 13 amino acids. CDR1 is SGHRS and CDR2 is YFSETQ in the germline V gene.

The sample holds a few counts of this clonotype. The V gene is TRBV10-2, the J gene TRBJ2-3; tentative D call: TRBD2 (5 bases). The CDR3 runs 15 residues. Trimming shortened V by 6 bases and J by 2 bases, and 15 bases separated the two germline ends. Germline CDR1 is WSHSY and CDR2 is SAAADI. The CDR3 is CASSDGLLNTDTQYF. The CDR3 DNA sequence: TGCGCCAGCAGCGACGGACTCCTCAACACAGATACGCAGTATTTT.

This clonotype was detected ten times or more. The chain carries TRBV12-3 or TRBV12-4 and TRBJ2-3, with D unclear. The CDR3 is 12 amino acids. V lost 1 base, J lost 7 bases, and 6 bases lay in between. CDR3 coding DNA: TGTGCCAGCAGTTTAGTAGGAAATACGCAGTATTTT. This encodes CASSLVGNTQYF.

J is TRBJ1-3 and V is TRBV12-3 or TRBV12-4; perhaps TRBD1 as D (5 bases). Trimming shortened V by 5 bases and J by 15 bases, and 20 bases separated the two germline ends. This CDR3 comprises 13 residues. In nucleotides, the CDR3 is TGTGCCAGCAGTCCGGGGACGCCTGGGGCTCCATATTTT. Translated, it gives CASSPGTPGAPYF.

This sequence joins TRBV12-3 or TRBV12-4 and TRBJ2-5, with 8 positions matching TRBD2. CDR3 length equals 17 residues. After removal of 3 bases from V and 1 base from J, the junction contained 10 bases not matched to a gene. CDR3 sequence: CASSFGPRTSSQETQYF. In DNA form, the CDR3 reads TGTGCCAGCAGTTTCGGACCCAGGACTAGCAGCCAAGAGACCCAGTACTTC.

On this clonotype itself: A junction end diverges from the germline sequence, so it may reflect a read error. This chain links TRBV3-1 with TRBJ2-5; 9 bases line up with TRBD1. From germline, CDR1 is LGHDT and CDR2 YNNKEL (reference sequence). The CDR3 contains 12 residues. For the CDR3, the DNA is TGTGCCAGCAGCCAGACTACAGGGGGCAAATCGTTC. This sequence encodes CASSQTTGGKSF.

This clonotype occurred a few times. The chain is built from TRBV28 and TRBJ1-3, with D tentatively TRBD1 (6 bases). This CDR3 region has 13 residues. Germline CDR1 and CDR2: MDHEN and SYDVKM. V lost 5 bases and J lost 3, with 8 bases in between. CDR3 DNA: TGTGCCAGCAGTCTACAGGGTGGAAACACCATATATTTT. Protein sequence: CASSLQGGNTIYF.

This clonotype was detected only a few times. The V call is TRBV14, the J call TRBJ2-4, with D perhaps given as TRBD1 or TRBD2 (5 bases each). Germline values: CDR1 SGHDN, CDR2 FVKESK. This CDR3 has 18 residues. The V end was cut by 0 bases, the J end by 6 bases, with 21 bases between. The CDR3: CASSQDLFPGRGRNIQYF. The CDR3 DNA reads TGTGCCAGCAGCCAAGACCTTTTCCCGGGACGAGGGAGAAACATTCAGTACTTC.

V usage is TRBV5-1 and J usage is TRBJ2-2; 8 nucleotides line up with TRBD1. Germline-derived CDR1 and CDR2 are SGHRS and YFSETQ. CDR3 length: 15 residues. V was pared by 5 bases and J by 1 base, with 4 bases of the junction left unmatched. The CDR3 DNA sequence: TGCGCCAGCAGGCTCGGGACAGGGAACACCGGGGAGCTGTTTTTT. Translating it yields CASRLGTGNTGELFF. Drawing the rest from reference TRBV5-1 and TRBJ2-2, the complete variable domain is KAGVTQTPRYLIKTRGQQVTLSCSPISGHRSVSWYQQTPGQGLQFLFEYFSETQRNKGNFPGRFSGRQFSNSRSEMNVSTLELGDSALYLCASRLGTGNTGELFFGEGSRLTVL.

This clonotype was counted ten times or more. This sequence joins TRBV29-1 and TRBJ2-3; the D gene is possibly TRBD1 (6 bases). The germline V gene encodes CDR1 SQVTM and CDR2 ANQGSEA. The CDR3 has 15 amino acids. V dropped 7 bases and J dropped 5 bases, with 22 bases sitting between them. The CDR3 DNA reads as TGCAGCGGATCCCTTACAGGGAACGCTAGAGATACGCAGTATTTT. This sequence encodes CSGSLTGNARDTQYF.

The V gene is TRBV20-1, the J gene TRBJ2-5; TRBD2 matches at 11 bases. The V gene's germline CDR1 is DFQATT and CDR2 SNEGSKA (reference sequence). CDR3 size: 15 residues. Germline trimming cut 3 bases from V and 3 bases from J; bases unmatched to any gene: 6. The CDR3 is CSARRLAGGKETQYF. The CDR3 nucleotides are TGCAGTGCTAGGCGATTAGCGGGAGGGAAAGAGACCCAGTACTTC.

This clonotype was observed a few times. This chain uses TRBV7-2 with TRBJ2-1, with TRBD2 matching over 8 bases. This CDR3 region has 16 residues. The junction had 2 bases not matched to a gene; V was cut back by 1 base and J by 0 bases. The germline V gene encodes CDR1 SGHTA and CDR2 FQGNSA. The CDR3 region is CASSLESGSSYNEQFF. The CDR3 DNA reads as TGTGCCAGCAGCTTAGAGAGCGGGAGCTCCTACAATGAGCAGTTCTTC.

There are a few counts of this clonotype. This chain links TRBV12-3 or TRBV12-4 with TRBJ1-5; D possibly corresponds to TRBD1 (5 bases). This CDR3 contains 15 residues. The ends were cut back, 6 bases at V and 2 bases at J, with 14 bases in the middle. As DNA, the CDR3 is TGTGCCAGCAGGCCAACAGGACCCGGCAATCAGCCCCAGCATTTT. This gives the protein CASRPTGPGNQPQHF.

This clonotype turned up a few times. The CDR3 protein is CSARQGTQNQPQHF. The CDR3 nucleotides are TGCAGTGCTAGACAAGGGACACAGAATCAGCCCCAGCATTTT. The chain is built from TRBV20-1 and TRBJ1-5; D might be TRBD1 (6 bases). Germline assignment: CDR1 DFQATT and CDR2 SNEGSKA (reference sequence). The V gene lost 2 bases and the J gene lost 4 bases, with 12 bases spanning the gap. The CDR3 is 14 amino acids.

This clonotype showed up just once. The chain joins TRBV7-8 to TRBJ2-7; D perhaps matches TRBD2 (5 bases). The DNA end is a closer match to TRBJ2-1, so the J assignment may be wrong. The CDR3 is 16 amino acids. Germline CDR1 and CDR2: SGHVS and FQNEAQ. In DNA form, the CDR3 reads TGTGCCAGCAGCTTAGTTGTGCCTAGCAGGTACAATGAGCAGTTCTTC. Translating gives CASSLVVPSRYNEQFF.

The chain joins TRBV11-2 to TRBJ2-2; 13 nucleotides align to TRBD2. Germline lookup yields CDR1 SGHAT and CDR2 FQNNGV. The CDR3 sequence is 15 residues long. With 4 bases clipped from V and 5 bases from J, the junction kept 1 base outside the gene matches. The CDR3 loop is CASSSTSGGTGELFF. The CDR3 DNA reads as TGTGCCAGCAGCTCGACTAGCGGGGGGACCGGGGAGCTGTTTTTT.

This clonotype occurred a few times. V usage is TRBV12-3 or TRBV12-4 and J usage is TRBJ1-6; D might be TRBD1 (6 bases). The CDR3 is made up of 14 amino acids. Trimming left V 5 bases short and J 9 bases short, with 14 bases between. CDR3 bases: TGTGCCAGCAGTATCGACAGGCGGCCTTCACCCCTCCACTTT. This codes for CASSIDRRPSPLHF.

The chain carries TRBV5-1 and TRBJ2-7, with D perhaps matching TRBD1 (8 bases). The V end lost 5 bases, the J end lost 0 bases, and 12 bases lay between the germline ends. CDR1 is SGHRS, CDR2 YFSETQ, per germline. The CDR3 runs 14 residues. The CDR3 bases are TGCGCCAGCAGAGCGGGACAGGCCTCCTACGAGCAGTACTTC. Amino acids: CASRAGQASYEQYF.

This clonotype came up a few times. This chain uses TRBV12-3 or TRBV12-4 with TRBJ1-1; D unresolved. The CDR3 totals 12 residues. V gave up 6 bases and J gave up 1 base, with 6 bases separating them. The CDR3 loop reads CASSHRNTEAFF. CDR3 bases: TGTGCCAGCAGCCATCGGAACACTGAAGCTTTCTTT.

This clonotype was seen a few times. V gene TRBV5-1 combines with J gene TRBJ1-1; 8 nucleotides agree with TRBD1. The CDR3 covers 14 residues. V lost 1 base to trimming and J lost 7 bases; unmatched junction nucleotides: 6. The germline gives CDR1 SGHRS, CDR2 YFSETQ. The CDR3 region is CASSLRAGGDEAFF. The DNA for the CDR3 is TGCGCCAGCAGCTTGAGGGCAGGGGGCGATGAAGCTTTCTTT.

This clonotype was found a few times. This chain connects TRBV12-3 or TRBV12-4 to TRBJ2-5; D unclear. CDR3 length: 13 amino acids. V dropped 3 bases and J dropped 5 bases, with 10 bases sitting between them. The CDR3 here is CASSFFRAETQYF. The CDR3 bases are TGTGCCAGCAGTTTTTTTAGGGCGGAGACCCAGTACTTC.